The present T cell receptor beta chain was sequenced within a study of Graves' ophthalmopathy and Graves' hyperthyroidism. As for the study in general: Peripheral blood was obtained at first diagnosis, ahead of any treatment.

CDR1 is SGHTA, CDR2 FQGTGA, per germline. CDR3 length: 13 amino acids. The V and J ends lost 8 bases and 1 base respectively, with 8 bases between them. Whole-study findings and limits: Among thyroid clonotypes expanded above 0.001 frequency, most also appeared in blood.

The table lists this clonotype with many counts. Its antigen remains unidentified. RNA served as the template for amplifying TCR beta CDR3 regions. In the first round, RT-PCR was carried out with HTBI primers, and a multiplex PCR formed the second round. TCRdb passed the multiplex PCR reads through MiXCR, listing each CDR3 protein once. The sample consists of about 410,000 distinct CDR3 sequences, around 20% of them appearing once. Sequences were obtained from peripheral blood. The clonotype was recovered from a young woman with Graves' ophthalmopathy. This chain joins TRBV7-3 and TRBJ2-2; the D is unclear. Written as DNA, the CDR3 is TGTGCCAGCCGTGGCGGGAACACCGGGGAGCTGTTTTTT. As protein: CASRGGNTGELFF.